The sequence of this T cell receptor beta chain was determined in a study of molecular identifiers for immune sequencing clone quantification. Each library that profiled naive CD8 cells came from 20,000 to 1,000,000 sorted cells with 10%, 30% or 50% RNA. Naive CD8 T cells were picked out by sorting for CD8+CD4-CCR7+CD45RA+. For bulk TCR libraries, previously described methods and listed TCR primers were used. Each CDR3 protein is one row after TCRdb ran MiXCR on the PCR reads. The data hold under 600,000 distinct CDR3 sequences, with 20% to 25% observed a single time. V gave up 7 bases and J gave up 8 bases; unmatched junction bases: 14. The CDR3 has 17 residues. Germline V gene data show CDR1 as MNHEY and CDR2 as SVGEGT. Study-level results: Clones above 20 RNA copies held over 98% of effector molecules, under 1% in naive cells.

In its sample, this clonotype was seen a few times. Its antigen is not identified. The source is a human donor in good health. Some libraries in this study had Jurkat cell RNA spiked in. Sequenced material: naive CD8+ T cells from blood, with Jurkat cell RNA spiked in. Subset meaning: FACS-sorted CD8+CD4-CCR7+CD45RA+ naive T cells. The chain is built from TRBV6-2 or TRBV6-3 and TRBJ2-1, with 13 nucleotides matching TRBD2. The CDR3 nucleotides are TGTGCCAGCACCATAGGACTAGCGGGGGCTGCTTGGGATGAGCAGTTCTTC. It codes for CASTIGLAGAAWDEQFF.